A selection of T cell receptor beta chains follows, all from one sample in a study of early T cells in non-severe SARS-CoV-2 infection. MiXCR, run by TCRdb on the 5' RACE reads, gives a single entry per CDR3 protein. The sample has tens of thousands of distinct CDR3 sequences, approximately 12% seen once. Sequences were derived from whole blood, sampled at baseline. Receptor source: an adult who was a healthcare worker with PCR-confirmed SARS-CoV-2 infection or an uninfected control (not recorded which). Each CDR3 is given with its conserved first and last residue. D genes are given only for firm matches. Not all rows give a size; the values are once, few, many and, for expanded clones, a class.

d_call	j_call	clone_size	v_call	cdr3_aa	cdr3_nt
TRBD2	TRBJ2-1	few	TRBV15	CATSRDEVRLAVREQFF	TGTGCCACCAGCAGAGATGAAGTCCGACTAGCGGTCCGGGAGCAGTTCTTC
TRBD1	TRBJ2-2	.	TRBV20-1	CSAHGDRNTGELFF	TGCAGTGCTCACGGGGACAGGAACACCGGGGAGCTGTTTTTT
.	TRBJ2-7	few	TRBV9	CASSVVGGIEQYF	TGTGCCAGCAGCGTAGTAGGGGGGATCGAGCAGTACTTC
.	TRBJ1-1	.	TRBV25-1	CASSEFTGIGAFF	TGTGCCAGCAGTGAATTCACCGGGATCGGAGCTTTCTTT
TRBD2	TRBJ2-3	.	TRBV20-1	CSARASGGADTQYF	TGCAGTGCTAGAGCTAGCGGGGGGGCGGATACGCAGTATTTT
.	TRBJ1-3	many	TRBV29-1	CSVEGRGHSSGNTIYF	TGCAGCGTTGAAGGCCGGGGACACAGCTCTGGAAACACCATATATTTT
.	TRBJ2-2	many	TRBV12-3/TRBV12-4	CASSLTGLGLTGELFF	TGTGCCAGCAGTCTAACAGGGTTGGGTTTGACCGGGGAGCTGTTTTTT
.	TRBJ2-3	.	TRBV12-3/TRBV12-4	CASSPRMRQGWSPDTQYF	TGTGCCAGCAGTCCAAGGATGAGACAAGGATGGTCCCCAGATACGCAGTATTTT
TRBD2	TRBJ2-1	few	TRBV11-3	CASSPTSGRREFF	TGTGCCAGCAGCCCGACTAGCGGGAGGCGCGAATTCTTC
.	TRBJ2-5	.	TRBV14	CASSQDRTDQETQYF	TGTGCCAGCAGCCAAGATAGGACAGACCAAGAGACCCAGTACTTC
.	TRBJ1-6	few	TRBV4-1	CASSQDRKNRPLHF	TGCGCCAGCAGCCAAGATAGGAAAAATAGACCCCTCCACTTT
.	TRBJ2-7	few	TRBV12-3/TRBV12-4	CASSLAWGMGEQYF	TGTGCCAGCAGTTTAGCCTGGGGAATGGGCGAGCAGTACTTC
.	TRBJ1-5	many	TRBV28	CASSRGLHQPQHF	TGTGCCAGCTCGCGAGGGTTGCATCAGCCCCAGCATTTT
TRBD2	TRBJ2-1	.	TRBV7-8	CASSLEIPRLAVYNEQFF	TGTGCCAGCAGCTTAGAAATCCCCCGGCTAGCGGTCTACAATGAGCAGTTCTTC
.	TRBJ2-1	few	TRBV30	CAWSQSEGEQFF	TGTGCCTGGAGCCAAAGTGAGGGAGAGCAGTTCTTC
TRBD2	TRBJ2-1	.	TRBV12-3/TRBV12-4	CASSPISGRTNEQFF	TGTGCCAGCAGTCCAATTAGCGGGAGAACGAATGAGCAGTTCTTC
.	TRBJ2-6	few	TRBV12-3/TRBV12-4	CASEKSRGANVLTF	TGTGCCAGTGAGAAGAGTCGCGGGGCCAACGTCCTGACTTTC
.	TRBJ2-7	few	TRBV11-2	CASSFFLSSTPSYEQYF	TGTGCCAGCAGCTTTTTCTTGAGCTCCACACCTTCCTACGAGCAGTACTTC
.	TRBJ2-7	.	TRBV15	CATSIDRTSYEQYF	TGTGCCACCAGCATAGACAGGACCTCCTACGAGCAGTACTTC
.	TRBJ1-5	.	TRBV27	CASSLEVGQPQHF	TGTGCCAGCAGTTTAGAAGTCGGGCAGCCCCAGCATTTT
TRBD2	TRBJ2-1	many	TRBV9	CASSPSPGSGSVNEQFF	TGTGCCAGCAGCCCATCCCCGGGTAGCGGGAGTGTTAATGAGCAGTTCTTC
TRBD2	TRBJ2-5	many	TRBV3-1	CASSQSASGGTKETQYF	TGTGCCAGCAGCCAGTCCGCTAGCGGGGGTACAAAAGAGACCCAGTACTTC
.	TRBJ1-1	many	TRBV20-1	CSLVVEAGGPEAFF	TGCAGTCTTGTGGTAGAGGCGGGAGGGCCTGAAGCTTTCTTT
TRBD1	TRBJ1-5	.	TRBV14	CASSPPGTGGPKSNQPQHF	TGTGCCAGCAGCCCCCCAGGGACAGGGGGTCCGAAAAGCAATCAGCCCCAGCATTTT
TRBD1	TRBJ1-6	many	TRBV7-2	CASSSGTVYSPLHF	TGTGCCAGCAGCTCGGGGACAGTTTATTCACCCCTCCACTTT
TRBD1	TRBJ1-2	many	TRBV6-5	CASLGGSYYGYTF	TGTGCCAGCCTAGGGGGCAGCTACTATGGCTACACCTTC
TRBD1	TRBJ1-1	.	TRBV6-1	CASSQRRTGANTEAFF	TGTGCCAGCAGTCAGCGCCGGACAGGGGCGAACACTGAAGCTTTCTTT
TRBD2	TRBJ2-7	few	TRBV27	CASSLLAGKGYEQYF	TGTGCCAGCAGTTTATTAGCGGGAAAGGGCTACGAGCAGTACTTC
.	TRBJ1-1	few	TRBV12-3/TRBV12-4	CASSFQGGMNTEAFF	TGTGCCAGCAGTTTCCAGGGAGGGATGAACACTGAAGCTTTCTTT
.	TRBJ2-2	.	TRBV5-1	CASSLTAGKTGELFF	TGCGCCAGCAGCTTAACAGCCGGGAAGACCGGGGAGCTGTTTTTT
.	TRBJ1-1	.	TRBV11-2	CASRNFQGTGNTEAFF	TGTGCCAGCAGGAACTTCCAGGGCACGGGGAACACTGAAGCTTTCTTT
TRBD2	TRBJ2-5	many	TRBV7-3	CASSRLGLAGGETQYF	TGTGCCAGCAGCCGCTTGGGACTAGCGGGAGGCGAGACCCAGTACTTC
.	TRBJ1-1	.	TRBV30	CAWRRQSNTEAFF	TGTGCCTGGAGGAGACAGTCGAACACTGAAGCTTTCTTT
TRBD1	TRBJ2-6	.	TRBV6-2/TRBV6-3	CASRPRTGGAGANVLTF	TGTGCCAGCAGGCCTAGGACAGGGGGCGCTGGGGCCAACGTCCTGACTTTC
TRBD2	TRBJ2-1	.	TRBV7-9	CASSLRGLIAGRSYNEQFF	TGTGCCAGCAGCTTAAGGGGACTCATAGCGGGCCGCTCCTACAATGAGCAGTTCTTC
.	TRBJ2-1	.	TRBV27	CASSLGRRQQFF	TGTGCCAGCAGCCTTGGACGCAGGCAGCAGTTCTTC
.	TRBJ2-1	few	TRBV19	CASSIRTPRQQNEQFF	TGTGCCAGTAGTATTAGGACCCCCCGACAGCAGAATGAGCAGTTCTTC
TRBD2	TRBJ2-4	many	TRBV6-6	CASSYLGRTENIQYF	TGTGCCAGCAGTTACCTCGGGAGGACGGAAAACATTCAGTACTTC
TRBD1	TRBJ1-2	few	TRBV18	CASSPWTGGEGYGYTF	TGTGCCAGCTCACCCTGGACAGGGGGCGAAGGCTATGGCTACACCTTC
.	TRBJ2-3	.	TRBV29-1	CSVAEGYRGTDTQYF	TGCAGCGTCGCTGAGGGGTACAGGGGCACAGATACGCAGTATTTT
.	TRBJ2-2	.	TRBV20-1	CSARLQQWPGELFF	TGCAGTGCTAGGTTACAGCAATGGCCCGGGGAGCTGTTTTTT
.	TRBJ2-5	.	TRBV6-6	CASRYSGGQETQYF	TGTGCCAGCAGATACTCCGGGGGCCAAGAGACCCAGTACTTC
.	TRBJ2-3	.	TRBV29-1	CSVERQGGDTQYF	TGCAGCGTTGAACGCCAGGGGGGAGATACGCAGTATTTT
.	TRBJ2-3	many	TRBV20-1	CSAPTGGAGTDTQYF	TGCAGTGCCCCCACTGGGGGCGCGGGCACAGATACGCAGTATTTT
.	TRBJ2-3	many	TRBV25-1	CASRAGLDTQYF	TGTGCCAGCCGGGCGGGACTAGATACGCAGTATTTT
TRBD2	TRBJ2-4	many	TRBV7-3	CASSFRPGLAGGQNIQYF	TGTGCCAGCAGCTTCCGACCAGGACTAGCGGGAGGCCAAAACATTCAGTACTTC
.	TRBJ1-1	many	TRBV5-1	CASSLAGTMNTEAFF	TGCGCCAGCAGCTTGGCGGGCACCATGAACACTGAAGCTTTCTTT
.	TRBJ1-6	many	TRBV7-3	CASSLKGNYNSPLHF	TGTGCCAGCAGCTTAAAAGGCAACTATAATTCACCCCTCCACTTT
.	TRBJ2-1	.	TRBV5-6	CASSFTDNEQFF	TGTGCCAGCAGCTTTACCGACAATGAGCAGTTCTTC
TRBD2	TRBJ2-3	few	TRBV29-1	CSVDSGAGVGDTQYF	TGCAGCGTTGATTCTGGAGCGGGAGTCGGTGATACGCAGTATTTT
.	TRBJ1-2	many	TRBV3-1	CASSPTVAGGGYTF	TGTGCCAGCAGCCCGACGGTCGCCGGGGGTGGCTACACCTTC
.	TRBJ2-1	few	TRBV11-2	CASSQPGLTNEQFF	TGTGCCAGCAGCCAACCGGGACTCACTAATGAGCAGTTCTTC
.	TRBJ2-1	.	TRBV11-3	CASSSGTSSYNEQFF	TGTGCCAGCAGCTCCGGGACAAGCTCCTACAATGAGCAGTTCTTC
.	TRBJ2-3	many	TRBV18	CASSPPELTDTQYF	TGTGCCAGCTCACCACCGGAACTCACAGATACGCAGTATTTT
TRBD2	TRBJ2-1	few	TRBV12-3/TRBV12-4	CASSPGTSGGSSYNEQFF	TGTGCCAGCAGTCCAGGGACTAGCGGGGGGAGCTCCTACAATGAGCAGTTCTTC
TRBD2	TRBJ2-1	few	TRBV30	CAWKGLGQVDEQFF	TGTGCCTGGAAGGGACTAGGTCAAGTCGATGAGCAGTTCTTC
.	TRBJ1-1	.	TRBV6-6	CASSYGFRGGNTEAFF	TGTGCCAGCAGTTACGGGTTCAGGGGAGGAAACACTGAAGCTTTCTTT
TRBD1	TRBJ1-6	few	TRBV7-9	CASSPGDRVDSPLHF	TGTGCCAGCAGCCCTGGAGACAGGGTCGATTCACCCCTCCACTTT
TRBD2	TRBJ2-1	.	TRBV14	CASSQVVTSGGANEQFF	TGTGCCAGCAGCCAAGTGGTTACTAGCGGGGGGGCCAATGAGCAGTTCTTC
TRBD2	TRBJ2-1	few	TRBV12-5	CASGLGGRAEQFF	TGTGCTAGTGGTTTGGGGGGGAGGGCTGAGCAGTTCTTC